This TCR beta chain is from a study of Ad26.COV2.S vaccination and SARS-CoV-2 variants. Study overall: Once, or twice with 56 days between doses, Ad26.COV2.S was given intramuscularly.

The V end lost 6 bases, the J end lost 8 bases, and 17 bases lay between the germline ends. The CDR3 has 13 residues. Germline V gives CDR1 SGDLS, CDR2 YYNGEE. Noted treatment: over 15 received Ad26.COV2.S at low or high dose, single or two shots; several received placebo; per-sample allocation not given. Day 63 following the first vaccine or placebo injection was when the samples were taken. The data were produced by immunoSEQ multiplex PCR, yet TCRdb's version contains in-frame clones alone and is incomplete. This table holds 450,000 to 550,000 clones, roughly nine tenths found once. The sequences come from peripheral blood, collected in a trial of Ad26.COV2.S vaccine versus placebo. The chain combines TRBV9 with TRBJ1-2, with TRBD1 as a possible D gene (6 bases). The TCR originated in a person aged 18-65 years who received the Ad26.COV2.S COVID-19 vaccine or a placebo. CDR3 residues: CASTGRGALGYTF. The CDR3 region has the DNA TGTGCCAGCACGGGGCGGGGGGCTTTAGGCTACACCTTC.